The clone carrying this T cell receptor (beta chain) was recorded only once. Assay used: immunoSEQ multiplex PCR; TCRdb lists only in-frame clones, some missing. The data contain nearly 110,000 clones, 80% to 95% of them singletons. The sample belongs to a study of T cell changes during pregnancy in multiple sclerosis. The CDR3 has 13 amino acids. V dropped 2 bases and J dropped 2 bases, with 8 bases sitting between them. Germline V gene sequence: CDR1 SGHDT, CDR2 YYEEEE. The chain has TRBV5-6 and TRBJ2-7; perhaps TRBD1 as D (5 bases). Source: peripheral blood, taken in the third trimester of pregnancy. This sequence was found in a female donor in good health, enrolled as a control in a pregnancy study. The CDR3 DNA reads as TGTGCCAGCAGCTTAGGGGATACCTACGAGCAGTACTTC. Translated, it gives CASSLGDTYEQYF.